The next 31 T cell receptor beta chains were all read from a single sample in a study of cytomegalovirus exposure and HLA in healthy donors. PCR used 60 Vbeta primers and 13 Jbeta primers. Sequencing was performed with immunoSEQ multiplex PCR; in TCRdb, only in-frame clones are kept and a portion is missing. The sample records roughly 98,000 clones, 65% to 85% being singletons. The source material was PBMCs. Receptors were obtained from a man aged 35-49 years in good health and CMV-seronegative.

This clone has more than one count but fewer than ten. The chain is built from TRBV18 and TRBJ1-1; D remains ambiguous. The germline CDR1 and CDR2 sequences are KGHSH and LQKENI. This CDR3 region has 14 residues. Deletions cut 3 bases from V and 7 bases from J, with 15 bases between. This CDR3 is CASSPEQSLSEAFF. CDR3 sequence (DNA): TGTGCCAGCTCACCGGAGCAGTCGTTGAGTGAAGCTTTCTTT.

The gene calls are TRBV30 and TRBJ2-7; D is possibly TRBD1 (6 bases). V was clipped by 7 bases and J by 7 bases, with 17 bases between them. This CDR3 has 12 amino acids. CDR1 and CDR2 (germline): GTSNPN, SVGIG (reference sequence). The CDR3 DNA reads as TGTGCCTCAAACAGGGTCGGGCGGGAGCAGTACTTC. This gives the protein CASNRVGREQYF.

J is TRBJ2-5 and V is TRBV19, with unresolved D. The J call may be mistaken, given a closer DNA end match to TRBJ2-7. The CDR3 contains 12 residues. The V gene's germline CDR1 is LNHDA and CDR2 SQIVND (reference sequence). CDR3 bases: TGTGCCAGTGCCGGGTCATCCTACGAGCAGTACTTC. Translating gives CASAGSSYEQYF.

The rearrangement joins TRBV5-1 to TRBJ1-3; 8 bases line up with TRBD1. Germline CDR1 reads SGHRS; CDR2 reads YFSETQ. J was trimmed by 1 base and V by 0 bases; bases with no gene match: 3. The CDR3 consists of 16 residues. The CDR3 DNA reads TGCGCCAGCAGCTTGGATGGACAGGGATCTGGAAACACCATATATTTT. Encoded protein: CASSLDGQGSGNTIYF.

The chain uses TRBV5-1 and TRBJ2-5, with 7 positions matching TRBD1. Germline assignment: CDR1 SGHRS and CDR2 YFSETQ. Trimming cost V 2 bases and J 3 bases; bases outside gene matches: 4. This CDR3 region has 14 residues. In DNA form, the CDR3 reads TGCGCCAGCAGCTTCCCCCAGGGGGAAGAGACCCAGTACTTC. It codes for CASSFPQGEETQYF. Full variable domain (outside the CDR3, taken from reference TRBV5-1 and TRBJ2-5): KAGVTQTPRYLIKTRGQQVTLSCSPISGHRSVSWYQQTPGQGLQFLFEYFSETQRNKGNFPGRFSGRQFSNSRSEMNVSTLELGDSALYLCASSFPQGEETQYFGPGTRLLVL.

This chain joins TRBV5-4 and TRBJ2-2, with D maybe TRBD1 (6 bases). Trimming removed 4 bases from V and 2 bases from J, with 15 bases in between. CDR1 and CDR2 from the germline V gene are SGHNT and YYREEE (reference sequence). CDR3 size: 16 residues. CDR3 nucleotide sequence: TGTGCCAGCAGCCCCGGACAGAATCTAAACACCGGGGAGCTGTTTTTT. This codes for CASSPGQNLNTGELFF.

The rearrangement joins TRBV28 to TRBJ2-1; TRBD2 matches 7 bases. Germline CDR1 is MDHEN and CDR2 is SYDVKM. The CDR3 is 16 residues long. J lost 10 bases, V lost 1 base, and 13 bases had no gene match. In nucleotides, the CDR3 is TGTGCCAGCAGTTTATTAACTAGCGTCTTGGGTAGGGAGCAGTTCTTC. This encodes CASSLLTSVLGREQFF.

This clone appeared once. This rearrangement joins TRBV7-2 to TRBJ1-5; D is ambiguous. V shed 4 bases and J shed 4 bases, with 11 bases lying between them. CDR1 SGHTA and CDR2 FQGNSA come from the germline V gene. This CDR3 spans 14 amino acids. This CDR3 reads CASSSDSGNQPQHF. CDR3 coding DNA: TGTGCCAGCAGCTCCGACTCGGGGAATCAGCCCCAGCATTTT.

This clone was seen just once. V usage is TRBV7-2 and J usage is TRBJ1-4; TRBD1 aligns across 8 bases. The CDR3 is 14 amino acids. In germline, CDR1 is SGHTA, CDR2 FQGNSA. Trimming removed 1 base from V and 8 bases from J; junction bases left unmatched: 3. The CDR3, as DNA: TGTGCCAGCAGCTTAGGGACAGGGTTAGAAAAACTGTTTTTT. Its protein product is CASSLGTGLEKLFF.

The chain carries TRBV19 and TRBJ1-2; perhaps TRBD1 as D (6 bases). The V gene's germline CDR1 is LNHDA and CDR2 SQIVND (reference sequence). The V end lost 6 bases, the J end lost 2 bases, and 10 bases lay between the germline ends. This CDR3 contains 13 residues. CDR3: CASRSGQNYGYTF. The CDR3 DNA is TGTGCCAGTAGGTCCGGACAGAACTATGGCTACACCTTC.

Points on this clone: The junction differs from germline at one of its ends, possibly a read error. The gene calls are TRBV7-9 and TRBJ1-1; 8 bases agree with TRBD1. The CDR3 sequence is 12 residues long. Per germline, CDR1 SEHNR and CDR2 FQNEAQ (reference sequence). The CDR3 reads CSSSLSTGGAFF. CDR3 DNA: TGTTCCAGCAGCTTAAGTACAGGGGGTGCTTTCTTT.

By share, this clone ranks as medium-sized. The chain uses TRBV7-9 and TRBJ1-1; maybe TRBD1 (5 bases). Per germline, CDR1 SEHNR and CDR2 FQNEAQ (reference sequence). Deletions cut 4 bases from V and 8 bases from J, with 11 bases between. The CDR3 loop spans 12 amino acids. DNA for the CDR3: TGTGCCAGCAGCTCCTCCTACAGGGAAGCTTTCTTT. Translated: CASSSSYREAFF.

This clone was observed a few times. The rearrangement joins TRBV28 to TRBJ2-1; TRBD2 matches 12 bases. V lost 5 bases, J lost 7 bases, and 9 bases stayed unmatched. CDR1 is MDHEN and CDR2 is SYDVKM in the germline V gene. CDR3 length: 16 amino acids. CDR3 in amino acids: CASSPRTSGKWNEQFF. As DNA, the CDR3 is TGTGCCAGCAGTCCCCGGACTAGCGGGAAATGGAATGAGCAGTTCTTC. Full variable domain (outside the CDR3, taken from reference TRBV28 and TRBJ2-1): DVKVTQSSRYLVKRTGEKVFLECVQDMDHENMFWYRQDPGLGLRLIYFSYDVKMKEKGDIPEGYSVSREKKERFSLILESASTNQTSMYLCASSPRTSGKWNEQFFGPGTRLTVL.

The rearrangement joins TRBV29-1 to TRBJ2-7; D gene unclear. CDR1 is SQVTM, CDR2 ANQGSEA, per germline. The CDR3 extends over 11 amino acids. Trimming shortened V by 2 bases and J by 3 bases, and 5 bases separated the two germline ends. CDR3 sequence: CSVEIVYEQYF. CDR3 DNA: TGCAGCGTTGAAATAGTCTACGAGCAGTACTTC.

The chain has TRBV19 and TRBJ1-1; D is uncertain. Trimming stripped 5 bases from V and 3 bases from J, with 10 bases between. The CDR3 totals 13 residues. Germline V gives CDR1 LNHDA, CDR2 SQIVND (reference sequence). CDR3 sequence (DNA): TGTGCCAGTAGTGTTGACAAGGACACTGAAGCTTTCTTT. Translated, it gives CASSVDKDTEAFF.

CDR3: CASSRGTSGSKDTQYF. The CDR3, as DNA: TGTGCCAGCAGCCGAGGGACTAGCGGGAGTAAAGATACGCAGTATTTT. This chain joins TRBV14 and TRBJ2-3; TRBD2 matches at 14 bases. The CDR3 is 16 amino acids. V lost 4 bases and J lost 5; bases outside the gene matches: 5. In germline, CDR1 is SGHDN, CDR2 FVKESK. The full variable domain, completed using reference TRBV14 and TRBJ2-3, is EAGVTQFPSHSVIEKGQTVTLRCDPISGHDNLYWYRRVMGKEIKFLLHFVKESKQDESGMPNNRFLAERTGGTYSTLKVQPAELEDSGVYFCASSRGTSGSKDTQYFGPGTRLTVL.

The gene calls are TRBV6-1 and TRBJ1-6; 7 bases match TRBD1. CDR1 and CDR2 from the germline V gene are MNHNS and SASEGT. The junction had 16 bases not matched to a gene; V was cut back by 7 bases and J by 13 bases. This CDR3 has 15 residues. CDR3 loop: CASTQNRGRLQPLHF. CDR3 in DNA: TGTGCCAGCACCCAAAACAGGGGACGCCTACAGCCCCTCCACTTT.

The table lists this clone with a count of one. The V gene is TRBV14, the J gene TRBJ2-1, with TRBD2 matching 14 bases. CDR1 is SGHDN, CDR2 FVKESK, per germline. This CDR3 spans 18 amino acids. The V and J ends lost 0 bases and 7 bases, in that order; junction bases with no gene match: 8. The CDR3: CASSQEGRTSGRRNEQFF. Here the CDR3 DNA reads TGTGCCAGCAGCCAAGAAGGTAGGACTAGCGGGAGGAGAAATGAGCAGTTCTTC.

The gene calls are TRBV18 and TRBJ1-5, with D possibly TRBD1 on 5 matching bases. Germline V lookup: CDR1 KGHSH, CDR2 LQKENI. CDR3 length equals 15 residues. The V gene lost 2 bases and the J gene lost 4 bases, with 12 bases spanning the gap. The CDR3 bases are TGTGCCAGCTCACCAGATGGTGGGGCTAATCAGCCCCAGCATTTT. This encodes CASSPDGGANQPQHF.

The chain couples TRBV7-2 to TRBJ1-4; 8 nucleotides line up with TRBD1. CDR3 length: 14 residues. V lost 5 bases to trimming and J lost 8 bases; unmatched junction nucleotides: 7. Germline CDR1 reads SGHTA; CDR2 reads FQGNSA. CDR3: CASSLRTGNEKLFF. The CDR3 DNA reads as TGTGCCAGCAGCCTAAGGACAGGGAACGAAAAACTGTTTTTT.

This clone was seen a single time. The chain is built from TRBV21-1 and TRBJ2-3; the table calls TRBD1, which could not be checked here. TRBV21-1 counts as a pseudogene. The length of the CDR3 is 22 residues. CDR3 in amino acids: CASSISKTRTERILNSTDTQYF. CDR3 nucleotide sequence: TGTGCCAGCAGCATCTCGAAAACAAGGACAGAACGAATTCTTAACTCCACAGATACGCAGTATTTT.

This sequence joins TRBV6-1 and TRBJ1-1; D unclear. Germline CDR1 is MNHNS and CDR2 is SASEGT. This CDR3 comprises 17 residues. The germline V and J ends were trimmed by 4 bases and 1 base, with 19 bases remaining between them. CDR3 bases: TGTGCCAGCAGTGGGCCCCGGGGTATTAGATCGAACACTGAAGCTTTCTTT. The encoded protein is CASSGPRGIRSNTEAFF.

The chain couples TRBV6-1 to TRBJ2-5; D uncertain. Germline V gene data show CDR1 as MNHNS and CDR2 as SASEGT. The germline V and J ends were trimmed by 3 bases and 5 bases, with 13 bases remaining between them. This CDR3 has 14 amino acids. The CDR3 region is CASSESYFRETQYF. CDR3 in DNA: TGTGCCAGCAGTGAGTCCTACTTTCGGGAGACCCAGTACTTC.

This clone was detected only a few times. The rearrangement joins TRBV10-1 to TRBJ2-7; D may be TRBD2 (6 bases). Germline V gives CDR1 WNHNN, CDR2 SYGVQD (reference sequence). This CDR3 is built from 14 residues. V lost 2 bases and J lost 9, with 17 bases in between. The CDR3 is CASSEVSAGVRQYF. CDR3 coding DNA: TGCGCCAGCAGTGAGGTGTCAGCGGGCGTGCGGCAGTACTTC.

The gene calls are TRBV6-1 and TRBJ2-1; D possibly corresponds to TRBD2 (6 bases). The CDR3 totals 12 residues. Germline V gene lookup returns CDR1 MNHNS and CDR2 SASEGT. With 4 bases removed from V and 12 bases from J, the gap between germline ends came to 13 bases. The CDR3 nucleotides are TGTGCCAGCAGTGTTCCGGGACTTGGGCAGTTCTTC. It yields the protein CASSVPGLGQFF.

This clone was counted only a few times. This chain connects TRBV18 to TRBJ1-2; weak D call: TRBD1 (6 bases). Trimming took off 3 bases at V and 4 bases at J, with 15 bases between the two ends. The germline CDR1 and CDR2 sequences are KGHSH and LQKENI. The CDR3 runs 15 residues. The CDR3 bases are TGTGCCAGCTCACCTAGGGCAGGGGACCTCTATGGCTACACCTTC. It yields the protein CASSPRAGDLYGYTF.

The chain is built from TRBV19 and TRBJ1-1, with 10 bases lining up with TRBD1. The CDR3 totals 17 residues. The V gene's germline CDR1 is LNHDA and CDR2 SQIVND (reference sequence). V dropped 5 bases and J dropped 5; count of bases not matched to a gene: 14. In DNA, the CDR3 is TGTGCCAGTAGTCCAAAGGACAGGGGGAGGAGTAATACTGAAGCTTTCTTT. Amino acid sequence: CASSPKDRGRSNTEAFF.

The chain employs TRBV11-3 and TRBJ2-1, with TRBD2 matching 12 bases. Looked up from germline, CDR1 is SGHNT and CDR2 is YENEEA. CDR3 size: 16 residues. V was clipped by 5 bases and J by 0 bases; unmatched bases: 2. Here the CDR3 reads CASSTTSGSSYNEQFF. In DNA form, the CDR3 reads TGTGCCAGCAGCACGACTAGCGGGAGCTCCTACAATGAGCAGTTCTTC.

J is TRBJ1-2 and V is TRBV5-4, with 8 bases that match TRBD1. CDR1 and CDR2 from the germline V gene are SGHNT and YYREEE (reference sequence). J was trimmed by 5 bases and V by 4 bases; bases with no gene match: 7. The CDR3 length is 14 residues. The CDR3 DNA reads as TGTGCCAGCAGCGGCGGACAGGGTCGGTATGGCTACACCTTC. Translation: CASSGGQGRYGYTF.

This chain connects TRBV6-1 to TRBJ2-5; 8 bases align to TRBD2. Matching the DNA end better, TRBJ2-7 makes the J call doubtful. The CDR3 is 19 residues long. Germline V gene sequence: CDR1 MNHNS, CDR2 SASEGT. CDR3 in amino acids: CASSEEAISGSSYSYEQYF. The CDR3, as DNA: TGTGCCAGCAGTGAAGAAGCTATAAGCGGGAGCTCATACTCCTACGAGCAGTACTTC.

CDR3 in amino acids: CAWSDGRSYEQYF. The CDR3 DNA reads as TGTGCCTGGAGTGATGGCCGCTCCTACGAGCAGTACTTC. The chain couples TRBV30 to TRBJ2-7; no reliable D call. Between the trimmed V and J ends, which lost 1 base and 0 bases, there was a span of 7 bases. This CDR3 spans 13 amino acids. Germline assignment: CDR1 GTSNPN and CDR2 SVGIG (reference sequence).